The present entry profiles one T cell receptor (beta chain) with its context. Its antigen specificity is not known. No much larger clonotype is one base removed from it; base qualities were not supplied. The receptor library was made with the immunoSEQ multiplex PCR assay. For the multiplex PCR, a mixture combining 60 forward primers for TCR Vbeta segments and 13 reverse primers for TCR Jbeta segments was used. The CDR3 region of rearranged TCR beta genes was amplified from genomic DNA by a multiplex PCR assay. The amplified TCR beta libraries were sequenced on the Illumina HiSeq System as 87-base-pair reads. The study's own analysis went as follows. In a later analysis, some 80 million unique TCR beta chains were counted across the approximately 640 repertoires, and around 10 million of these chains were shared by at least two donors. Raw reads were error-corrected and collapsed into unique sequences with a nearest-neighbor algorithm that merged closely related sequences to remove PCR and sequencing errors. V, D and J gene segments were assigned by aligning CDR3 sequences to IMGT reference sequences. Each retained sequence needed at least a six-nucleotide match to both a V gene segment and a J gene segment. A rearrangement was called productive if the CDR3 had no stop codons and remained in frame with V and J, and every other rearrangement was called non-productive. CDR3 was defined according to IMGT convention as the region running from the second conserved V-encoded cysteine to the conserved J-encoded phenylalanine. Sequences without an unambiguous match to a single V gene segment were excluded from the earlier analysis of 500 to 700 of the donors. An earlier analysis of fewer than 650 of the donors classified V segments as functional when productive rearrangements were above 56.7% and as segregating when the standard deviation between donors was above 5%. A statistical classification framework was built to diagnose cytomegalovirus status from the catalog of TCR beta chain sequences. A later analysis assigned V and J genes by comparing TCR nucleotide sequences with IMGT/GENE-DB human TR gene sequences. Using the TCRdist pipeline, a later analysis assigned CDR3 sequences along with most-parsimonious VDJ recombination scenarios. In a later analysis, each TCR beta chain was defined by its CDR3 amino acid sequence together with its V-gene family, and reads without a unique V-gene family were excluded. As a way to deal with suspected cross-contamination and a sequencing artifact, a later analysis dropped hundreds of nucleotide sequences that were highly shared and had low generation probability. In a later analysis, a clonal expansion index for each public chain was calculated from normalized within-repertoire ranks of inferred template counts. In a later analysis, generation probabilities were computed using a VDJ recombination model fitted to out-of-frame rearrangements, and the results were checked against IGoR. In a later analysis, TCR-TCR, TCR-HLA and TCR-CMV co-occurrence was scored with hypergeometric tests, and a repertoire-size bias correction was applied to TCR pairs. In a later analysis, false discovery rates were estimated by permuting HLA or CMV assignments 20 times. In a later analysis, co-occurring TCRs were grouped with DBSCAN, and TCRdist sequence similarity was added when clustering was performed within HLA-allele-positive subsets. For co-occurrence clustering, repertoires with fewer than 30,000 or more than 120,000 public chains were excluded, along with four or five repertoires with anomalous nucleotide sharing. TCRdb took over this immuneACCESS table, retaining in-frame rearrangements with V and J assigned. Such tables are incomplete; in checked studies, under half of the missing clones stem from an unresolved V gene, and the remainder is unexplained. D and trimming come from the DNA, and the V and J calls and clone size come from that table. Present in this sample are just over 150,000 clones, roughly 90% of which were seen just once. The top ten clones comprise about 2.1% of the sample.

The cohort was made up of approximately 700 healthy bone marrow donors. All cohort members were sampled while nominally healthy, although unrecorded immune exposures were likely present. The donor was CMV seronegative and belonged to the group of over 300 seronegative cohort members. Every donor gave a peripheral blood sample, and the peripheral blood mononuclear cells from that sample were used for TCR beta sequencing. Genomic DNA was extracted from the blood cell samples with the Qiagen DNeasy Blood Extraction Kit. The data were obtained in a study of cytomegalovirus exposure and HLA in healthy donors (dated by TCRdb to between 2016 and 2019). Regarding the research as a whole: An earlier analysis of 587 of the donors reported 250 to 350 Gb of sequence data and some 110 million unique TCR beta sequences obtained from about 180 million T cells. Approximately 310 gigabases of sequencing data and about 92 million unique TCR sequences made up an early release that covered several hundred HLA-typed donors. Of the 300 to 500 genotyped donors, 70% to 90% were placed in the genetic ancestry cluster associated with self-reported Caucasian donors. The study aimed to test whether cataloging public T cell receptors could reveal signatures of past pathogen exposure. The T cell repertoires of around 730 subjects were profiled by immunosequencing and related to cytomegalovirus serostatus. In addition to the first cohort of about 650 subjects, a separate validation cohort of approximately 130 different subjects was used. To predict cytomegalovirus infection status, the study combined high-throughput TCR immunosequencing, statistical association of individual TCRs with disease status, and machine learning. In a later analysis, previously published TCR beta repertoires from hundreds of donors were re-analyzed and high-resolution HLA genotyping was added so that TCR occurrence patterns could be studied. In the later analysis, no new phenotypic data were used to find candidate immune exposures; instead, reliance was placed on TCR beta sequences and their occurrence across donors. An earlier analysis of 587 of the donors applied high-throughput TCR beta sequencing to assess whether each TCR beta V gene segment acted as functional or pseudogenic. Donor age, sex, ethnicity and CMV serostatus were compiled alongside the repertoire data. Genome-wide SNP genotypes for about 65% of the roughly 700 donors were used in a later genetic analysis, which treated that subset as a discovery cohort. All discovery cohort repertoires had been generated on a single sequencing platform. HLA typing covered class I and class II loci at four-digit resolution. Typing coverage varied by locus: roughly 620-640 donors for A, B, C, DRB1 and DQB1; approximately 500 for DQA1; over 600 for DPA1; approximately 490 for DPB1. Because of strong linkage in the cohort, roughly five DR-DQ haplotypes were treated as single units for association and clustering. Across approximately 400 genotyped donors of the cohort, an average of about 240,000 unique TCR beta nucleotide sequences per donor were sequenced, and approximately 17% of those sequences were non-productive. On the study overall, not on this receptor specifically: A few of the identified cytomegalovirus-associated TCR beta chains were confirmed in vitro to be specific for cytomegalovirus antigens. Because HLA typing was missing for some donors at each locus, association tests included only the typed subset. Presence/absence analyses assumed roughly uniform sequencing depth across donors, an assumption that may not hold. The classifier was reported to diagnose cytomegalovirus status with high specificity and sensitivity in both the original cohort and the validation cohort. Several of the top co-occurrence clusters appeared to be linked to parvovirus B19, influenza, CMV and Epstein-Barr virus, according to a later analysis. An association between a missense DCLRE1C variant and V-gene and J-gene trimming of TCR beta chains was found in a later genetic analysis and replicated in an independent cohort. A later analysis found that most CMV-associated TCR beta chains appeared HLA-restricted, with HLA associations seemingly driven largely by CMV exposure. In the study, approximately 150 TCR beta chains were listed as associated with cytomegalovirus. A later genetic analysis reported fewer N-insertions in productive TCRs among donors in an Asian-associated ancestry cluster than the approximately 670-donor mean. In a later analysis, HLA-associated TCR beta chains showed more clonal expansion and lower generation probabilities than non-associated chains that were equally common. In this cohort, only TCR beta chains were sequenced, and detectable features were limited by the absence of alpha or paired-chain data. At a false discovery rate of 0.05, a later analysis linked approximately 18,000 TCR beta sequences to specific HLA alleles. Most TCR sequences were seen in very few donors, while some public TCRs were found in many individuals. A further reported finding was that TCR beta sequences accurately predicted the HLA-A and HLA-B alleles for most subjects in the first cohort. When HLA alleles, especially DR and DQ, strongly co-occurred, attributing TCR associations to individual alleles was difficult. The sequencing pipeline was judged likely to have produced a cluster of highly shared sequence variants as a technical artifact. A later analysis found that TCR association rates varied across HLA loci, with DRB1 alleles showing the most associated TCRs and HLA-C alleles the fewest. The earlier analysis of about 600 of the donors excluded some 15 rarely observed V segments, including chromosome 9 orphons, because counts were too low. CMV serostatus was the only immune exposure information available for the cohort. It was suggested by the authors that the approach could potentially be generalized to other disease states and immunological phenotypes. In an earlier analysis of about 540 of the donors, most TCR beta V segments were observed in productive rearrangements about 90% or about 30% of the time, broadly matching IMGT annotations. Linkage disequilibrium might explain the correlated functional status among segregating V segments, but an unknown experimental factor could not be ruled out.

The sample was PBMCs. This TCR was sampled from a woman between 18 and 30 years old in good health and CMV-seronegative.

The CDR3 protein: CASSNTYEQYF. The DNA reads TGTGCCAGCAGCAATACCTACGAGCAGTACTTC. The V gene is TRBV5-4 and the J gene is TRBJ2-7; no D segment can be confidently identified. CDR1 and CDR2 are read off the germline V gene (reference sequence) as SGHNT and YYREEE. V lost 4 bases and J lost 2 bases; the stretch between them is 4 bases long. Taken from cysteine to phenylalanine, the CDR3 has 11 residues. CDR3 DNA is the only sequence kept; it has 33 bases, read in frame from the first base.